This TCR beta chain stems from a study of blood T cell repertoires in COVID-19. The CDR3 contains 15 residues. Looked up from germline, CDR1 is SGDLS and CDR2 is YYNGEE. V lost 0 bases and J 7 bases, leaving 16 bases between the germline ends. Profiled with immunoSEQ multiplex PCR; TCRdb holds only in-frame clones, not every one. Here the sample spans 250,000 to 400,000 clones, approximately 89% being singletons. The chain combines TRBV9 with TRBJ1-1; D perhaps matches TRBD1 (6 bases). Material for sequencing was peripheral blood. This TCR came from a woman in her thirties with COVID-19, enrolled during active disease. The CDR3 coding sequence is TGTGCCAGCAGCGTAGTTTCTGGACAGAGGGATGAAGCTTTCTTT. This sequence encodes CASSVVSGQRDEAFF.